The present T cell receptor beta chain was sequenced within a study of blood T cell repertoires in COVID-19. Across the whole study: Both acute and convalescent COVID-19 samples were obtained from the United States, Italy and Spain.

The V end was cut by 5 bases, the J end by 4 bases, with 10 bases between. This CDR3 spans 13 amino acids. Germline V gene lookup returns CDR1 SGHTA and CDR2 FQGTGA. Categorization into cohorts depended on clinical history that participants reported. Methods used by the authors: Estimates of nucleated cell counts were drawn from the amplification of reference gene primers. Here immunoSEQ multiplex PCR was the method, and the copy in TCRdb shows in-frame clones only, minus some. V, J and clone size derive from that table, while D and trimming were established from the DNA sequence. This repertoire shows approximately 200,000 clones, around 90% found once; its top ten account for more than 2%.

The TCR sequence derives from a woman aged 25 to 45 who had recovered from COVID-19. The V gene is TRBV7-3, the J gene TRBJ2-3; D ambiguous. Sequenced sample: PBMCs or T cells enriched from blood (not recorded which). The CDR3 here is CASSLEAADTQYF. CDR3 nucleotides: TGTGCCAGCAGCCTAGAGGCCGCAGATACGCAGTATTTT.